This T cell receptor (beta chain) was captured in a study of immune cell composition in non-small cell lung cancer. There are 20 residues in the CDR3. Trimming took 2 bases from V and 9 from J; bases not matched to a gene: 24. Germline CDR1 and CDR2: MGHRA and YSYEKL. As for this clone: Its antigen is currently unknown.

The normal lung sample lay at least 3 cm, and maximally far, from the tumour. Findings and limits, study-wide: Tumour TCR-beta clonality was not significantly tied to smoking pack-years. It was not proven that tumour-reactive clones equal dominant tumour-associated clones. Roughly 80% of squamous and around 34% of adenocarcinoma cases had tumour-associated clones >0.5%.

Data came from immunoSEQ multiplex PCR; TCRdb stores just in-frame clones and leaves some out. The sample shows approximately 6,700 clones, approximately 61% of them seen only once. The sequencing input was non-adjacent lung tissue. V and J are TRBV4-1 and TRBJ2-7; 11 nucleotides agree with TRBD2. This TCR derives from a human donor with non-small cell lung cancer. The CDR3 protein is CASSQSRVAGGPASMVVQYF. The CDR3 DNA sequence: TGCGCCAGCAGCCAATCAAGAGTAGCGGGAGGGCCCGCTAGTATGGTCGTGCAGTACTTC.